This T cell receptor (beta chain) was identified during a study of T cell changes during pregnancy in multiple sclerosis. Germline V lookup: CDR1 SGHDT, CDR2 YYEEEE. The V end was cut by 4 bases, the J end by 4 bases, with 17 bases between. The CDR3 is 16 residues long. The assay was immunoSEQ multiplex PCR, and TCRdb's table has in-frame clones only and misses some. Found here are roughly 40,000 clones, more than 80% of them singletons; the top ten hold about 1.2%. The specimen was peripheral blood, collected before pregnancy. V gene TRBV5-6 combines with J gene TRBJ2-2; the D gene is possibly TRBD2 (5 bases). The receptor was isolated from a female donor with multiple sclerosis, enrolled in a pregnancy study. Written as DNA, the CDR3 is TGTGCCAGCAGCATCTTGACCCTCGCGGGCACCGGGGAGCTGTTTTTT. It is translated as CASSILTLAGTGELFF.